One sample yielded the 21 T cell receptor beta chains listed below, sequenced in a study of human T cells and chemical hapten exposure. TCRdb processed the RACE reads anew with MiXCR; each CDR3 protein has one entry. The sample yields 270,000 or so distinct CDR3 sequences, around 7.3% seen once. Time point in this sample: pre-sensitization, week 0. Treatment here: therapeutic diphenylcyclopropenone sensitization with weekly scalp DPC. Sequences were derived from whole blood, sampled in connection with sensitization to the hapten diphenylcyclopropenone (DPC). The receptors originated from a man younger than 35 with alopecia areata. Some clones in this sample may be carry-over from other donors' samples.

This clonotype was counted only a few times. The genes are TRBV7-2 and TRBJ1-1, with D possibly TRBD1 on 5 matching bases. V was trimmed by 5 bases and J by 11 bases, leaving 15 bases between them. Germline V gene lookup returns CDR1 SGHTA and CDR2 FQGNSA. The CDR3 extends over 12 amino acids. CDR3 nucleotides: TGTGCCAGCAGCAAATTTGGGGCGGCGGCTTTCTTT. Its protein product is CASSKFGAAAFF.

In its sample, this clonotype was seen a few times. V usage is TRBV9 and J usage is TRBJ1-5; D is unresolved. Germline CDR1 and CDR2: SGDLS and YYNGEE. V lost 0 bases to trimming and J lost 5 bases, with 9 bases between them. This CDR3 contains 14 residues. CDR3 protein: CASSVGSPDQPQHF. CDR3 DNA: TGTGCCAGCAGCGTAGGGTCCCCCGATCAGCCCCAGCATTTT.

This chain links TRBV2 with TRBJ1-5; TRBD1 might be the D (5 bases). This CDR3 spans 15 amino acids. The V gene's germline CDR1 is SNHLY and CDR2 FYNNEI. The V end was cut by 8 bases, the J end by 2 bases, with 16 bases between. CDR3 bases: TGTGCCAGCCAACTCGAGGTAGGGGGCAATCAGCCCCAGCATTTT. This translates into CASQLEVGGNQPQHF.

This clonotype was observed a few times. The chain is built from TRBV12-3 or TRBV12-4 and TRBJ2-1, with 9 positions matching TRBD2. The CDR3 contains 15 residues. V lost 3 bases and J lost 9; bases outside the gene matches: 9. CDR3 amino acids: CASSFGTAGGLEQFF. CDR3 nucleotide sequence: TGTGCCAGCAGTTTTGGGACTGCGGGGGGGCTTGAGCAGTTCTTC.

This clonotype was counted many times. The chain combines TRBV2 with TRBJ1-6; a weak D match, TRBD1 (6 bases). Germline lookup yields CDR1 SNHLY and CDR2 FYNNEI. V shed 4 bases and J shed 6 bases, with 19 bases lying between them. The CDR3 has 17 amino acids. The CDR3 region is CASSGKEGGRGNSPLHF. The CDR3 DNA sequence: TGTGCCAGCAGTGGCAAGGAGGGGGGCCGGGGTAATTCACCCCTCCACTTT. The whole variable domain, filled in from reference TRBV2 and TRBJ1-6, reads EPEVTQTPSHQVTQMGQEVILRCVPISNHLYFYWYRQILGQKVEFLVSFYNNEISEKSEIFDDQFSVERPDGSNFTLKIRSTKLEDSAMYFCASSGKEGGRGNSPLHFGNGTRLTVT.

The CDR3 region is CASRGLSGATNTQYF. Written as DNA, the CDR3 is TGTGCCAGCAGGGGACTAAGCGGGGCTACAAATACGCAGTATTTT. J is TRBJ2-3 and V is TRBV27; 7 bases map to TRBD2. The trim removed 6 bases at V and 7 bases at J, leaving 13 bases unmatched. The CDR3 length is 15 residues. The germline V gene has CDR1 MNHEY and CDR2 SMNVEV (reference sequence).

CDR3 sequence: CASSLVRDEQFF. The CDR3 coding sequence is TGCGCCAGCAGCTTGGTCCGGGATGAGCAGTTCTTC. V usage is TRBV5-1 and J usage is TRBJ2-1; no definite D call. V was clipped by 0 bases and J by 8 bases, with 6 bases between them. The germline CDR1 and CDR2 sequences are SGHRS and YFSETQ. The CDR3 is 12 residues long.

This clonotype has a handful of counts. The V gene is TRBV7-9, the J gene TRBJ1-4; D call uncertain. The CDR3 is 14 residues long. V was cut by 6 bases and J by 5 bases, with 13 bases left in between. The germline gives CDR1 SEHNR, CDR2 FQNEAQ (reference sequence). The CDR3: CASRERTVNEKLFF. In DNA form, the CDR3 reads TGTGCCAGCAGGGAGAGGACGGTAAATGAAAAACTGTTTTTT.

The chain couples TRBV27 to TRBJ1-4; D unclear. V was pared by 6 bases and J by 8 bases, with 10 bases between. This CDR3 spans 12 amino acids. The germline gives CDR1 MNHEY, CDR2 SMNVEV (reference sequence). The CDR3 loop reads CASSPSREKLFF. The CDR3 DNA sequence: TGTGCCAGCAGCCCCAGCAGGGAAAAACTGTTTTTT.

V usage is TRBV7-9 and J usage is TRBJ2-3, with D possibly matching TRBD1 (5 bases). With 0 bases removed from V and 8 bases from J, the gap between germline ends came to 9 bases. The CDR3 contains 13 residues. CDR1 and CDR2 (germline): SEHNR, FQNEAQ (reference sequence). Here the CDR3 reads CASSLAGQRTQYF. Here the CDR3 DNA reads TGTGCCAGCAGCTTAGCGGGGCAGCGTACGCAGTATTTT. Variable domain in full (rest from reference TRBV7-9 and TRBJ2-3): DTGVSQNPRHKITKRGQNVTFRCDPISEHNRLYWYRQTLGQGPEFLTYFQNEAQLEKSRLLSDRFSAERPKGSFSTLEIQRTEQGDSAMYLCASSLAGQRTQYFGPGTRLTVL.

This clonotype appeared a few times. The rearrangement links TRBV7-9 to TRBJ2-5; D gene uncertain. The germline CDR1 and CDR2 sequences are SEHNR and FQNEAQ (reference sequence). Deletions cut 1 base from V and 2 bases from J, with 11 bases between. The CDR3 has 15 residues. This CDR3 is CASSLVTPRQETQYF. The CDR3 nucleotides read TGTGCCAGCAGCTTAGTAACCCCTAGACAAGAGACCCAGTACTTC.

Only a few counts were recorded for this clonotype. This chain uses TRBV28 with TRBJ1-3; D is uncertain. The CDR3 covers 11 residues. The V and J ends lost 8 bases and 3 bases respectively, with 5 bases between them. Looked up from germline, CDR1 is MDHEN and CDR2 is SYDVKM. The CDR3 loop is CASVGGNTIYF. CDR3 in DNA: TGTGCCAGCGTGGGTGGAAACACCATATATTTT. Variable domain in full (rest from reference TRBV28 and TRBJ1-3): DVKVTQSSRYLVKRTGEKVFLECVQDMDHENMFWYRQDPGLGLRLIYFSYDVKMKEKGDIPEGYSVSREKKERFSLILESASTNQTSMYLCASVGGNTIYFGEGSWLTVV.

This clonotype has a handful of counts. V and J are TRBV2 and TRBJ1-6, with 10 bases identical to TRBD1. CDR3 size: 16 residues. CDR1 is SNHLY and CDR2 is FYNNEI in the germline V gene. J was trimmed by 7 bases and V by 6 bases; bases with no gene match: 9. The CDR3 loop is CASSGDDRGRNSPLHF. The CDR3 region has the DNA TGTGCCAGCAGCGGCGACGACAGGGGGCGGAATTCACCCCTCCACTTT.

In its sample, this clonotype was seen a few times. The CDR3 region is CSAARPGPGELFF. Written as DNA, the CDR3 is TGCAGCGCCGCCCGCCCAGGGCCCGGGGAGCTGTTTTTT. The V gene is TRBV29-1, the J gene TRBJ2-2; tentative D call: TRBD1 (5 bases). The ends were cut back, 7 bases at V and 6 bases at J, with 15 bases in the middle. Germline CDR1 and CDR2: SQVTM and ANQGSEA. The CDR3 runs to 13 residues.

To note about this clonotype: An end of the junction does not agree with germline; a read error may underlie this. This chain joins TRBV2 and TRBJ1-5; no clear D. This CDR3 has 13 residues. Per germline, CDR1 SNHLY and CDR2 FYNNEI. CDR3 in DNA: TGTGCCAGCAGCGAAGGCGGCTCTTGGCCCCAGCATTTT. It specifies CASSEGGSWPQHF. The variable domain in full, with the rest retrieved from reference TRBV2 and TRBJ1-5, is EPEVTQTPSHQVTQMGQEVILRCVPISNHLYFYWYRQILGQKVEFLVSFYNNEISEKSEIFDDQFSVERPDGSNFTLKIRSTKLEDSAMYFCASSEGGSWPQHFGDGTRLSIL.

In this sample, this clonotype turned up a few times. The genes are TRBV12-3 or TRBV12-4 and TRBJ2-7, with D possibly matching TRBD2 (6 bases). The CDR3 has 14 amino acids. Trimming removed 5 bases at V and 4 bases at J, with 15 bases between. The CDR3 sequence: CASSLDEGRYEQYF. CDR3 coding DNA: TGTGCCAGCAGTCTTGACGAGGGGAGGTACGAGCAGTACTTC.

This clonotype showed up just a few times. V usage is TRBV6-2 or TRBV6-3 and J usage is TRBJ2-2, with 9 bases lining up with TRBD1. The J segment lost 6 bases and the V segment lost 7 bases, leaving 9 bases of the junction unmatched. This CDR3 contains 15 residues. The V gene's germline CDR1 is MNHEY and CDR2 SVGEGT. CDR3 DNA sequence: TGTGCCAGCACCCCTCGGGACAGGGTGGCCGGGGAGCTGTTTTTT. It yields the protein CASTPRDRVAGELFF.

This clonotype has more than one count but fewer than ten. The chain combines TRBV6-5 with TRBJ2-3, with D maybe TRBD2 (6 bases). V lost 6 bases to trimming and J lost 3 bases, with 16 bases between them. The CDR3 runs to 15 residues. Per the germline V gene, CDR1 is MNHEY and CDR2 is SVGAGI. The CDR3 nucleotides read TGTGCCAGCAGCTTAGGCGGGGTATGGACAGATACGCAGTATTTT. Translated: CASSLGGVWTDTQYF.

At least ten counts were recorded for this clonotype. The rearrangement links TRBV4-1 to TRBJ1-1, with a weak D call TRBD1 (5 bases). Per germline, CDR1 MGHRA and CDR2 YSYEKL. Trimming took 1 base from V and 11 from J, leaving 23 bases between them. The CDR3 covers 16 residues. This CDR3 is CASSQARAPGTEGAFF. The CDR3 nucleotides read TGCGCCAGCAGCCAAGCCCGGGCACCCGGGACCGAAGGGGCTTTCTTT.

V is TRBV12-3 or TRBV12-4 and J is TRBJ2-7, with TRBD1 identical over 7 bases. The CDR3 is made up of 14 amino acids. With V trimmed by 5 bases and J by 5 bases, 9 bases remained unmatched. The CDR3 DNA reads TGTGCCAGCAGTCCTCTCGACAGGGTACACGAGCAGTACTTC. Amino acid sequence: CASSPLDRVHEQYF.

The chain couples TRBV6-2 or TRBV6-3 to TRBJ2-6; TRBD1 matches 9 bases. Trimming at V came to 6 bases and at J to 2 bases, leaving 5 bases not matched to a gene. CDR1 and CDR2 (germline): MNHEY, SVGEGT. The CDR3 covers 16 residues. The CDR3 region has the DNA TGTGCCAGCAGATTCCGGGACAGGGCTGGGGCCAACGTCCTGACTTTC. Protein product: CASRFRDRAGANVLTF.